These T cell receptor beta chains were read from a single sample in a study of cytomegalovirus exposure and HLA in healthy donors. Using immunoSEQ multiplex PCR, the repertoire was profiled, and TCRdb retains in-frame clones only, with some absent. The sample has around 150,000 clones, 96% seen once. Sequenced sample: PBMCs. The origin of the receptors is a woman younger than 30 in good health and CMV-seronegative. Both conserved end residues are part of each CDR3. The order of the fields is J gene, V gene, clone size, D gene, CDR3 DNA, CDR3 protein. The D gene is left open where the match is weak. Clone sizes are given selectively: once, few, many, or a class where the clone is expanded.

>TRBJ2-5|TRBV5-1|once|TRBD1
TGCGCCAGCAGGTTCTCCCCGGGACAGCAAGAGACCCAGTACTTC
CASRFSPGQQETQYF
>TRBJ1-4|TRBV6-1|NA|TRBD1
TGTGCCAGCAGTGAAGTCGTGCCAGGGGGCAGAACTAATGAAAAACTGTTTTTT
CASSEVVPGGRTNEKLFF
>TRBJ2-3|TRBV30|NA|TRBD2
TGTGCCTGGGGGGGGGAAGGAATGAGCACAGATACGCAGTATTTT
CAWGGEGMSTDTQYF
>TRBJ1-2|TRBV4-3|NA|NA
TGCGCCAGCAGCCAAGTCGGGTGGGCAGGGAAAGACGCGGGCTACACCTTC
CASSQVGWAGKDAGYTF
>TRBJ1-2|TRBV7-9|NA|NA
TGTGCCAGCAGCTTAGTGTCCGACGGGAACTATGGCTACACCTTC
CASSLVSDGNYGYTF
>TRBJ2-3|TRBV13|NA|TRBD2
TGTGCCAGCAGCTTACTCCTGGCTAGCGGGGGGAAGGAAGATACGCAGTATTTT
CASSLLLASGGKEDTQYF
>TRBJ2-1|TRBV30|NA|TRBD2
TGTGCCGCAGGACTAGCGGGCCTAAGGGAGCAGTTCTTC
CAAGLAGLREQFF
>TRBJ2-1|TRBV2|once|TRBD2
TGTGCCAGCAGTCAGACTAGCGGGGGGGCCTTGTTCTTC
CASSQTSGGALFF
>TRBJ2-2|TRBV5-7|NA|TRBD1
TGTGCCAGCAGCTTGGCCGATACAGGGGCTCTCCGGGAGCTGTTTTTT
CASSLADTGALRELFF
>TRBJ1-3|TRBV5-6|NA|NA
TGTGCCAGCAGCTTGGGAAGGGGTGGAAACACCATATATTTT
CASSLGRGGNTIYF
>TRBJ1-2|TRBV29-1|NA|NA
TGCAGCGTTGAACTTCACATTTATGGCTACACCTTC
CSVELHIYGYTF
>TRBJ1-1|TRBV7-3|NA|TRBD1
TGTGCCAGCAGCTTAGGACAGGGGAACACTGAAGCTTTCTTT
CASSLGQGNTEAFF
>TRBJ1-4|TRBV5-4|NA|NA
TGTGCCAGCAGCCCCCGTGGGGGGGTTAATGAAAAACTGTTTTTT
CASSPRGGVNEKLFF
>TRBJ1-5|TRBV6-1|NA|NA
TGTGCCAGCAGTGAATCGCCAGATAATCAGCCCCAGCATTTT
CASSESPDNQPQHF
>TRBJ1-1|TRBV29-1|NA|NA
TGCAGCGTTGTAGTCATTCCGAACACTGAAGCTTTCTTT
CSVVVIPNTEAFF
>TRBJ1-1|TRBV4-2|NA|NA
TGTGCCAGCAGCCAACAGGACAGGAACACTGAAGCTTTCTTT
CASSQQDRNTEAFF
>TRBJ2-1|TRBV9|NA|TRBD2
TGTGCCAGCAACCCTAGCGGGGGGGCATATGAGCAGTTCTTC
CASNPSGGAYEQFF
>TRBJ2-1|TRBV30|NA|NA
TGTGCCTGGACGGGGGACCCGCGGCTCAACGAGCAGTTCTTC
CAWTGDPRLNEQFF
>TRBJ1-1|TRBV5-4|NA|NA
TGTGCCAGCAGCTTGTCGAGCGGGGACACTGAAGCTTTCTTT
CASSLSSGDTEAFF
>TRBJ2-7|TRBV10-3|NA|TRBD1
TGTGCCATCAGTGCACCTGGGGCGCACGGGACAGGGGTCTACGAGCAGTACTTC
CAISAPGAHGTGVYEQYF
>TRBJ2-7|TRBV14|NA|NA
TGTGCCAGCAGCCACAGGAACGAGCAGTACTTC
CASSHRNEQYF
>TRBJ1-1|TRBV5-6|NA|NA
TGTGCCAGCAGCTTGGTGCGAGATGAAGCTTTCTTT
CASSLVRDEAFF
>TRBJ2-5|TRBV7-2|NA|TRBD2
TGTGCCAGCAGCTTCATCGCGGGGGTCCAAGAGACCCAGTACTTC
CASSFIAGVQETQYF
>TRBJ2-3|TRBV9|NA|NA
TGTGCCAGCAGCCCAGAAGGGCGGGCAGATACGCAGTATTTT
CASSPEGRADTQYF
>TRBJ2-6|TRBV11-2|NA|TRBD1
TGTGCCAGCAGCTCTCGACAGGGACCCTCTGGGGCCAACGTCCTGACTTTC
CASSSRQGPSGANVLTF
>TRBJ2-5|TRBV4-3|NA|NA
TGCGCCAGCAGCCAGGGGGGTAGGGAGACCCAGTACTTC
CASSQGGRETQYF
>TRBJ2-7|TRBV5-1|NA|TRBD2
TGCGCCAGCAGCTTGCCGAGCGGGGGGGATGAGCAGTACTTC
CASSLPSGGDEQYF
>TRBJ1-6|TRBV6-1|NA|NA
TGTGCCAGCGACCCACCCATAACCCGAGGTTCACCCCTCCACTTT
CASDPPITRGSPLHF
>TRBJ2-2|TRBV5-1|NA|TRBD2
TGCGCCAGCAGCTTGGAGTTTGGCGGGGGGCCCCTTCGCGGCGGGGAGCTGTTTTTT
CASSLEFGGGPLRGGELFF
>TRBJ1-5|TRBV19|NA|TRBD1
TGTGCCAGTAGTCGGGGACAGAGTAGCAATCAGCCCCAGCATTTT
CASSRGQSSNQPQHF
>TRBJ2-7|TRBV11-2|once|TRBD1
TGTGCCAGCAGCTCGACGACAGGGGGCTACGAGCAGTACTTC
CASSSTTGGYEQYF
>TRBJ2-1|TRBV15|NA|TRBD1
TGTGCCACCAGCACAACCGGGACAGGGGGCTACAATGAGCAGTTCTTC
CATSTTGTGGYNEQFF
>TRBJ2-7|TRBV6-4|NA|TRBD2
TGTGCCAGCAGAGAATCGGCGGGGGGGGGCTACGAGCAGTACTTC
CASRESAGGGYEQYF
>TRBJ1-2|TRBV19|NA|NA
TGTGCCAGTAGTATGGCGCGGGTAGGATATGGCTACACCTTC
CASSMARVGYGYTF
>TRBJ2-6|TRBV5-5|NA|TRBD1
TGTGCCAGCAGCCCTCTCACCGGGACAGGGGTTATTGGGGCCAACGTCCTGACTTTC
CASSPLTGTGVIGANVLTF
>TRBJ2-4|TRBV25-1|NA|TRBD1
TGTGCCAGCAGTGATCGAGGACAGGGGCTAGCCAAAAACATTCAGTACTTC
CASSDRGQGLAKNIQYF
>TRBJ2-6|TRBV5-1|NA|TRBD1
TGCGCCAGCAGCTTGGAACCCACAGGGGCCGGGGCCAACGTCCTGACTTTC
CASSLEPTGAGANVLTF
>TRBJ2-5|TRBV12-5|NA|TRBD1
TGTGCTAGTAATACTCCTATCCCGGGACAGCAAGAGACCCAGTACTTC
CASNTPIPGQQETQYF
>TRBJ2-1|TRBV7-2|once|TRBD2
TGTGCCAGCAGCTTAGGGGGACTATACTACAATGAGCAGTTCTTC
CASSLGGLYYNEQFF
>TRBJ2-7|TRBV14|NA|TRBD1
TGTGCCAGCAGCCAAGTAAGGACAGGGGCCCTAAAAGGGCACCCATACGAGCAGTACTTC
CASSQVRTGALKGHPYEQYF
>TRBJ1-2|TRBV9|NA|NA
TGTGCCAGCAGCGTAGCAGGGGCGACTTCTAACTATGGCTACACCTTC
CASSVAGATSNYGYTF
>TRBJ1-5|TRBV5-1|NA|NA
TGCGCCAGCAGCTTGACAGGTGGGTTCAATCAGCCCCAGCATTTT
CASSLTGGFNQPQHF
>TRBJ1-3|TRBV7-7|NA|NA
TGTGCTAGCAGCTCAGGAAGTGGAAACACCATATATTTT
CASSSGSGNTIYF
>TRBJ2-3|TRBV4-2|NA|NA
TGTGCCAGCAGCCAAGACCGAGAGGGGGGGCTTGGAGATACGCAGTATTTT
CASSQDREGGLGDTQYF
>TRBJ1-5|TRBV29-1|NA|TRBD1
TGCAGCGTGGGACAGGGGAATCAGCCCCAGCATTTT
CSVGQGNQPQHF
>TRBJ2-2|TRBV9|NA|TRBD2
TGTGCCAGCAGCGTTACTAGCGGCACCGGGGAGCTGTTTTTT
CASSVTSGTGELFF
>TRBJ2-5|TRBV5-5|NA|TRBD1
TGTGCCAGCTCCTGGCGTGGACAGGGTTCGGAGACCCAGTACTTC
CASSWRGQGSETQYF
>TRBJ1-2|TRBV2|NA|NA
TGTGCCAGCAGGGGAGTGAGAGGCTACACCTTC
CASRGVRGYTF
>TRBJ2-1|TRBV29-1|NA|NA
TGCAGCGTTGTTGCGGGGGCGCATGAGCAGTTCTTC
CSVVAGAHEQFF
>TRBJ2-5|TRBV4-1|NA|TRBD2
TGCGCCAGCAGCCAAATAGCGGGTCCGGAGACCCAGTACTTC
CASSQIAGPETQYF
>TRBJ1-2|TRBV4-1|NA|NA
TGCGCCAGCAGCCAAGGGCAGGGGCCACTCGGCTATGGCTACACCTTC
CASSQGQGPLGYGYTF
>TRBJ2-5|TRBV30|once|NA
TGTGCCTGGAGGCTCCCGGGGTCGGAGACCCAGTACTTC
CAWRLPGSETQYF
>TRBJ2-3|TRBV5-1|NA|TRBD2
TGCGCCAGCGGCCCCCCCCACGGACTAGCGGGGGGGCCAAAAGATACGCAGTATTTT
CASGPPHGLAGGPKDTQYF
>TRBJ2-5|TRBV7-9|NA|NA
TGTGCCAGCAGCTTAAGCCGTGGTTTGGAGACCCAGTACTTC
CASSLSRGLETQYF
>TRBJ2-3|TRBV10-3|NA|TRBD1
TGTGCCATCAGCACAGACAGGGGTTGGACAGATACGCAGTATTTT
CAISTDRGWTDTQYF
>TRBJ1-1|TRBV7-7|NA|NA
TGTGCTAGCAGCTTGACAGCGAACACTGAAGCTTTCTTT
CASSLTANTEAFF
>TRBJ2-3|TRBV7-2|NA|NA
TGTGCCAGCAGCTTAGGGACTAGCACAGATACGCAGTATTTT
CASSLGTSTDTQYF